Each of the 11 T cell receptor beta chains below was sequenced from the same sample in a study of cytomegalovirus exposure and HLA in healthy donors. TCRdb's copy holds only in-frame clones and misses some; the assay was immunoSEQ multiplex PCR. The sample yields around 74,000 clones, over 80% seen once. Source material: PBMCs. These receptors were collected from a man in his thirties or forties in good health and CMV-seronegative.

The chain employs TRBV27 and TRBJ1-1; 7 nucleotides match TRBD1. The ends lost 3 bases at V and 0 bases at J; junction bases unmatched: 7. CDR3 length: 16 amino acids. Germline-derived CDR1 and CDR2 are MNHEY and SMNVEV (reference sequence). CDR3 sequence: CASSLRDRNLNTEAFF. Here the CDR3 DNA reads TGTGCCAGCAGTTTGCGGGACAGAAATTTGAACACTGAAGCTTTCTTT.

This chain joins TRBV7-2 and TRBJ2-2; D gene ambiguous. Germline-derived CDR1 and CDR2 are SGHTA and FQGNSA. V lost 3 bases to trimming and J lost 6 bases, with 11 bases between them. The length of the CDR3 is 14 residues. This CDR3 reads CASSFISLAGELFF. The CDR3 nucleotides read TGTGCCAGCAGCTTTATCTCACTGGCCGGGGAGCTGTTTTTT.

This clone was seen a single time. In DNA, the CDR3 is TGTGCCAGCAGTTTTCGGGACAGCGGACTGACACCGGGTGGCTACACCTTC. It specifies CASSFRDSGLTPGGYTF. This rearrangement joins TRBV27 to TRBJ1-2; 7 bases map to TRBD1. The CDR3 runs to 17 residues. Germline trimming cut 3 bases from V and 7 bases from J; bases unmatched to any gene: 17. The V gene's germline CDR1 is MNHEY and CDR2 SMNVEV (reference sequence).

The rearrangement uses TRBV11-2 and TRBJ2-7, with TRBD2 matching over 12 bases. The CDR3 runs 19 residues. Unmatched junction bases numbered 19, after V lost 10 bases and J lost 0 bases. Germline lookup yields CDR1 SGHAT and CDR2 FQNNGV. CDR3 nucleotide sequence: TGTGCCACCATCCCCTACCCGACTAGCGGGGGACGATTCTCCTACGAGCAGTACTTC. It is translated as CATIPYPTSGGRFSYEQYF.

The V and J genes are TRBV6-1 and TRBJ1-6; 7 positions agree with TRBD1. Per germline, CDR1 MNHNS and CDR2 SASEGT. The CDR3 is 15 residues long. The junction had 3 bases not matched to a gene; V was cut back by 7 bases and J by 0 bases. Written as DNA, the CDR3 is TGTGCCAGCATCCCAGGGGGCTCCTATAATTCACCCCTCCACTTT. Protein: CASIPGGSYNSPLHF.

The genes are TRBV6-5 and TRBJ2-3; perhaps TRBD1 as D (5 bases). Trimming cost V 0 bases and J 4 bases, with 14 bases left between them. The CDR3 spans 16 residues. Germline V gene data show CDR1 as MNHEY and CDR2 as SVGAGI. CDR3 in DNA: TGTGCCAGCAGTTACTCGTTCTCCCAGGGCCCAGATACGCAGTATTTT. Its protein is CASSYSFSQGPDTQYF.

The CDR3 spells CASSEGQGDYGYTF. In DNA, the CDR3 is TGTGCCAGCAGCGAAGGACAGGGAGACTATGGCTACACCTTC. V is TRBV6-5 and J is TRBJ1-2; 8 bases align to TRBD1. Per the germline V gene, CDR1 is MNHEY and CDR2 is SVGAGI. This CDR3 contains 14 residues. J was trimmed by 3 bases and V by 6 bases; bases with no gene match: 6.

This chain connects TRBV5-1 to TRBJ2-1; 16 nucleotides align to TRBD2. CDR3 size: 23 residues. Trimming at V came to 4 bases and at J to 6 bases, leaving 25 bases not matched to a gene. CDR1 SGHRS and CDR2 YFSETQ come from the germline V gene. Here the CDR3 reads CASSPRGGAITGLAGGSGNEQFF. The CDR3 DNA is TGCGCCAGCAGCCCACGGGGAGGGGCGATAACGGGACTAGCGGGAGGGTCGGGCAATGAGCAGTTCTTC. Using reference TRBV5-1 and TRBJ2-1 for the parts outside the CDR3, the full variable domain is KAGVTQTPRYLIKTRGQQVTLSCSPISGHRSVSWYQQTPGQGLQFLFEYFSETQRNKGNFPGRFSGRQFSNSRSEMNVSTLELGDSALYLCASSPRGGAITGLAGGSGNEQFFGPGTRLTVL.

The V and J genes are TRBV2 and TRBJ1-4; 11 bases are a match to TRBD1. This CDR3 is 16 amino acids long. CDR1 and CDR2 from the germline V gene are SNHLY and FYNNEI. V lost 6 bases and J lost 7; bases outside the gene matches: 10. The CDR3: CASRDGTGGLREKLFF. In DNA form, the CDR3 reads TGTGCCAGCAGGGACGGGACAGGGGGTTTGCGTGAAAAACTGTTTTTT.

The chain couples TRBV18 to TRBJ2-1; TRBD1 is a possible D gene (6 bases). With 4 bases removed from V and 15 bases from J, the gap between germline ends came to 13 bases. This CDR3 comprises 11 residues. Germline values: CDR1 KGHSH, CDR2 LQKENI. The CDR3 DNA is TGTGCCAGCTCACGAGGGGACAACCCGTTCTTC. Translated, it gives CASSRGDNPFF.

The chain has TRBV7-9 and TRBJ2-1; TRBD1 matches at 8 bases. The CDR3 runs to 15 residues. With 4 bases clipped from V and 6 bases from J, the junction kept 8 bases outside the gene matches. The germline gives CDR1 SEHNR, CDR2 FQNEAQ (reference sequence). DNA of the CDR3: TGTGCCAGCAGCTCCGGGACAGGCCCGCCCAATGAGCAGTTCTTC. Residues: CASSSGTGPPNEQFF.